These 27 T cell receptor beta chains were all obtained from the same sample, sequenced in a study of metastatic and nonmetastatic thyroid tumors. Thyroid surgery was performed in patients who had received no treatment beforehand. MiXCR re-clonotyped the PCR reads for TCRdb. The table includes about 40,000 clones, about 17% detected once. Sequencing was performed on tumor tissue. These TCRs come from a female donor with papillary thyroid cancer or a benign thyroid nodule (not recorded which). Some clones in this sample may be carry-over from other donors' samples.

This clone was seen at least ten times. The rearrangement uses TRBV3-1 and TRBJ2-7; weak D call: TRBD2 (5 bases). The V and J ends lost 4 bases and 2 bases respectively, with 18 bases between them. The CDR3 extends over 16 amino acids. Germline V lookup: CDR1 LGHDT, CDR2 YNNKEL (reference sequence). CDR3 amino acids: CASSPRGQTSTYEQYF. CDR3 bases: TGTGCCAGCAGCCCAAGAGGGCAGACCTCCACCTACGAGCAGTACTTC.

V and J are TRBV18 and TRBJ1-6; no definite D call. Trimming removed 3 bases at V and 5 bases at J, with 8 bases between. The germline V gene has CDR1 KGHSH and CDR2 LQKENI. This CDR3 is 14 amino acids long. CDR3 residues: CASSPAGHNSPLHF. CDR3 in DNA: TGTGCCAGCTCACCGGCAGGCCATAATTCACCCCTCCACTTT.

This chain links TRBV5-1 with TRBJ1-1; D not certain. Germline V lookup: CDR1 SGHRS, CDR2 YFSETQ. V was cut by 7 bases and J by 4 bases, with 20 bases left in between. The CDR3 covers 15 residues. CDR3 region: CASAYSVGRSTEAFF. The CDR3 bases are TGCGCCAGCGCTTATTCGGTCGGACGGAGCACTGAAGCTTTCTTT.

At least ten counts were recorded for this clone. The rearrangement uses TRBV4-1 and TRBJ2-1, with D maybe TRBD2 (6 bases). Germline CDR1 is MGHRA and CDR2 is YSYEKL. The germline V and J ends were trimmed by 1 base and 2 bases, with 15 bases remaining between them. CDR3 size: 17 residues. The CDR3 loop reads CASSQGTGSHPYNEQFF. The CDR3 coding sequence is TGCGCCAGCAGCCAAGGAACCGGGAGCCACCCCTACAATGAGCAGTTCTTC.

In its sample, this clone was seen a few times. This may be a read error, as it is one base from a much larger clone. The CDR3: CASSMSFTTNEKLVF. CDR3 nucleotides: TGTGCCAGTAGTATGTCGTTTACAACTAATGAAAAACTGGTTTTT. The genes are TRBV19 and TRBJ1-4, with no clear D. Germline V gene sequence: CDR1 LNHDA, CDR2 SQIVND (reference sequence). The CDR3 is made up of 15 amino acids.

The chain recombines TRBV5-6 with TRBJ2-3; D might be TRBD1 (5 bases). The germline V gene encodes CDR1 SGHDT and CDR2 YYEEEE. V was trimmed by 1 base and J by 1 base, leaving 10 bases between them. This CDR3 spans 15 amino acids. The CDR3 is CASSLFQGGTDTQYF. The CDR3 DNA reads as TGTGCCAGCAGCTTGTTCCAGGGTGGCACAGATACGCAGTATTTT.

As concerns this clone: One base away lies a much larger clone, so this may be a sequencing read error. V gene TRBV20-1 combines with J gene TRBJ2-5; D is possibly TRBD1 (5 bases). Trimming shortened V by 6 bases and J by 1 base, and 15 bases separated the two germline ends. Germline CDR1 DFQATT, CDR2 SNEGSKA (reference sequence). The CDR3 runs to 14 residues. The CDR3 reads CSAQGVWFQETQYF. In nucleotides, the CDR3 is TGCAGTGCCCAGGGCGTATGGTTCCAAGAGACCCAGTACTTC.

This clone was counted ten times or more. CDR3 in amino acids: CASSLSAQNRHGNQPQHF. CDR3 nucleotides: TGTGCCAGCAGCTTATCAGCACAGAATCGGCATGGCAATCAGCCCCAGCATTTT. The J gene is TRBJ1-5, the V gene TRBV7-9; D unresolved. CDR1 and CDR2 from the germline V gene are SEHNR and FQNEAQ (reference sequence). This CDR3 contains 18 residues. V was pared by 2 bases and J by 2 bases, with 19 bases between. The variable domain in full, completed from reference TRBV7-9 and TRBJ1-5, reads DTGVSQNPRHKITKRGQNVTFRCDPISEHNRLYWYRQTLGQGPEFLTYFQNEAQLEKSRLLSDRFSAERPKGSFSTLEIQRTEQGDSAMYLCASSLSAQNRHGNQPQHFGDGTRLSIL.

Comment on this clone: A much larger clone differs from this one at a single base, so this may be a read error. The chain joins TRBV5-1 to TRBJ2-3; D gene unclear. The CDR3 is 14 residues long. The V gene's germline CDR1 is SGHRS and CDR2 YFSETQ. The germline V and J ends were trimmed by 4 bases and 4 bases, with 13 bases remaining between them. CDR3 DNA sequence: TGCGCCAGCAGCCCGTACTCTGGGGCAGATACGCAGTATTTT. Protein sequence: CASSPYSGADTQYF.

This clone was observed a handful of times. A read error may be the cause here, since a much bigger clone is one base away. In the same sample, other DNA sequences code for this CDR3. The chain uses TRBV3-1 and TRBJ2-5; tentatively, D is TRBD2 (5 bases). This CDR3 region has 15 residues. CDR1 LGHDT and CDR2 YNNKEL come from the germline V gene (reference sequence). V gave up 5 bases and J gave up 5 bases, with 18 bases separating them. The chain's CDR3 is CASSYRRLGGETQYF. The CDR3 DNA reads TGTGCCAGCAGCTACCGGCGCCTCGGAGGTGAGACCCAGTACTTC.

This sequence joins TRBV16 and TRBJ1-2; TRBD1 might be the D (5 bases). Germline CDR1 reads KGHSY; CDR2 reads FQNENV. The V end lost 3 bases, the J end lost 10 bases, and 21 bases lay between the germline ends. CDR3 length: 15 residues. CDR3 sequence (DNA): TGTGCCAGCAGCCACCTAACAGGCGGCGCCGGCGTCTACACCTTC. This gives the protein CASSHLTGGAGVYTF.

The CDR3 nucleotides are TGCAGTGCTAGAGCCGTCGACAGGGGGCGCAACGAGCAGTACTTC. It codes for CSARAVDRGRNEQYF. The chain joins TRBV20-1 to TRBJ2-7; 10 bases line up with TRBD1. Germline values: CDR1 DFQATT, CDR2 SNEGSKA (reference sequence). The V and J ends lost 1 base and 5 bases, in that order; junction bases with no gene match: 8. The CDR3 has 15 residues.

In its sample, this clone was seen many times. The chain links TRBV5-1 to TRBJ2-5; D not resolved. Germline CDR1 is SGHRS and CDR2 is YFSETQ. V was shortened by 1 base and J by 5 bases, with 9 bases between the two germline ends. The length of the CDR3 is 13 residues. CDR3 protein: CASSLSIGETQYF. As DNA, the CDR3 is TGCGCCAGCAGCTTGAGCATAGGGGAGACCCAGTACTTC.

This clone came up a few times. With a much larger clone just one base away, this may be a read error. The CDR3 loop reads CDSSRTATEAFF. The CDR3 DNA follows: TGTGACAGCAGCCGCACAGCCACTGAAGCTTTCTTT. This chain connects TRBV28 to TRBJ1-1; D gene unclear. Per the germline V gene, CDR1 is MDHEN and CDR2 is SYDVKM. The CDR3 covers 12 residues.

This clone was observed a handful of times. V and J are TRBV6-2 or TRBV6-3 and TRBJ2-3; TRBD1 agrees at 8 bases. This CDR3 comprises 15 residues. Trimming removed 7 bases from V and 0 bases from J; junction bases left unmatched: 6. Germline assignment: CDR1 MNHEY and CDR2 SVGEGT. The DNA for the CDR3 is TGTGCCAGCACCAGGGGGCGGGATAGCACAGATACGCAGTATTTT. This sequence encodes CASTRGRDSTDTQYF.

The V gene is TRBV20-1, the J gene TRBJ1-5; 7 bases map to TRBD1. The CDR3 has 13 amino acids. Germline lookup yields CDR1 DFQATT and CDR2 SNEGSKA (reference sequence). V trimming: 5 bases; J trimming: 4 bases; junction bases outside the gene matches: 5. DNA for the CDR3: TGCAGTGCTTGGGACAGTGAAAATCAGCCCCAGCATTTT. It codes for CSAWDSENQPQHF.

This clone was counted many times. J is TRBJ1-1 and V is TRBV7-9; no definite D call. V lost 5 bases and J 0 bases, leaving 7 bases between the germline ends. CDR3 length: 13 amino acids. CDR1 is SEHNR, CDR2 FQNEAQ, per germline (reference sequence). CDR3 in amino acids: CASSKSMNTEAFF. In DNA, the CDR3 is TGTGCCAGCAGCAAGTCCATGAACACTGAAGCTTTCTTT.

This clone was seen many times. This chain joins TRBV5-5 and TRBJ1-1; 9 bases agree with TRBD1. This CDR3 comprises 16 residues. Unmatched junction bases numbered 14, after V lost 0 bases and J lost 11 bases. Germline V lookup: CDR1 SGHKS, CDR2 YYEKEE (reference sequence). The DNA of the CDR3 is TGTGCCAGCAGCTTGGCAATCGACCCGGGACAGGGTCCGGCTTTCTTT. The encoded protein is CASSLAIDPGQGPAFF. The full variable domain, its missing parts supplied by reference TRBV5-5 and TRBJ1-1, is DAGVTQSPTHLIKTRGQQVTLRCSPISGHKSVSWYQQVLGQGPQFIFQYYEKEERGRGNFPDRFSARQFPNYSSELNVNALLLGDSALYLCASSLAIDPGQGPAFFGQGTRLTVV.

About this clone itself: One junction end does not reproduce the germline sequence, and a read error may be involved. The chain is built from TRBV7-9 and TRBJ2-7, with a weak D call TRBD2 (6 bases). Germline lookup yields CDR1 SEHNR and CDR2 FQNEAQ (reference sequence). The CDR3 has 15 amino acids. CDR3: CASSYALATTYEQYF. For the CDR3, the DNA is TGCGCCAGCAGCTACGCGCTAGCGACTACCTACGAGCAGTACTTC.

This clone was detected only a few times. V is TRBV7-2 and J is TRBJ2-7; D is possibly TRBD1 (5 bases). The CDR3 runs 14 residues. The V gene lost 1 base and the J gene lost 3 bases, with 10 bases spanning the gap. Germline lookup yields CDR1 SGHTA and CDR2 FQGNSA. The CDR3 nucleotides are TGTGCCAGCAGCTTAGAGGGGAATTACTACGAGCAGTACTTC. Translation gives CASSLEGNYYEQYF.

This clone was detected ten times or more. CDR3 DNA sequence: TGCAGTGCAAGACGGACTAGCGGTAACTCCTACAATGAGCAGTTCTTC. It yields the protein CSARRTSGNSYNEQFF. The rearrangement links TRBV20-1 to TRBJ2-1; 10 bases are shared with TRBD2. Germline CDR1 and CDR2: DFQATT and SNEGSKA (reference sequence). V gave up 6 bases and J gave up 0 bases; unmatched junction bases: 8. The CDR3 consists of 16 residues.

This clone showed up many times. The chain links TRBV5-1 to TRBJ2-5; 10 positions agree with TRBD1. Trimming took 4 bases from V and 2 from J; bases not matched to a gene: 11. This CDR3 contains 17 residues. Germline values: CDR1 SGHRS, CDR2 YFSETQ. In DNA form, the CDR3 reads TGCGCCAGCAGCCGAGACAGGGGGCCATTGGGGCAAGAGACCCAGTACTTC. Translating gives CASSRDRGPLGQETQYF. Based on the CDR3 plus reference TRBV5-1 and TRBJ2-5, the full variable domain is KAGVTQTPRYLIKTRGQQVTLSCSPISGHRSVSWYQQTPGQGLQFLFEYFSETQRNKGNFPGRFSGRQFSNSRSEMNVSTLELGDSALYLCASSRDRGPLGQETQYFGPGTRLLVL.

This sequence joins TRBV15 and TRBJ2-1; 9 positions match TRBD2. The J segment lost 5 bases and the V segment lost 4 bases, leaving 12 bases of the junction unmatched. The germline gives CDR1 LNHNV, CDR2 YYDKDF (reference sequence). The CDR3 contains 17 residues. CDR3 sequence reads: CATSIAKLAGSNNEQFF. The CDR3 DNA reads TGTGCCACCAGCATCGCGAAGCTAGCGGGATCCAACAATGAGCAGTTCTTC.

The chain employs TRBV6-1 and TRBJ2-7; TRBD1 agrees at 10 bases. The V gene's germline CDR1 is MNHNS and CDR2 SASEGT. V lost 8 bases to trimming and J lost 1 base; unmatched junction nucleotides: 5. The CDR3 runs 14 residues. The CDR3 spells CASCRDRGSYEQYF. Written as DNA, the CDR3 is TGTGCCAGCTGCCGGGACAGGGGATCCTACGAGCAGTACTTC.

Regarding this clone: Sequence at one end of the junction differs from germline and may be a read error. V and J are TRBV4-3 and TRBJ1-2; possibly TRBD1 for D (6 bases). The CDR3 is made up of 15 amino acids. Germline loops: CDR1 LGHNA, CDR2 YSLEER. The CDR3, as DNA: TGCTCCAGCAGCCTCGATAGACAGGTTGACTATGCCTACACCTTC. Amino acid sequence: CSSSLDRQVDYAYTF.

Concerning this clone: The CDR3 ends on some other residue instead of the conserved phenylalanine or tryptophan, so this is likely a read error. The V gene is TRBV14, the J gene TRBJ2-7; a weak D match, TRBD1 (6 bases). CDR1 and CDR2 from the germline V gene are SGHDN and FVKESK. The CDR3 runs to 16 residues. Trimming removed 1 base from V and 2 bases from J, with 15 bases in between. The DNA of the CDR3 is TGTGCCAGCAGCCAAGGGGCTGACAGGACCCCCTACGAGCAGTACCTC. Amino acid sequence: CASSQGADRTPYEQYL.

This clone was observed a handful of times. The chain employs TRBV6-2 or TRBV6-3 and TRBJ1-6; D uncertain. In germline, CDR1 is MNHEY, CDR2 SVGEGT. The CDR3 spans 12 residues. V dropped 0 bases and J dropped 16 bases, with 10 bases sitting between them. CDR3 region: CASSYSRLTLHF. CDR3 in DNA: TGTGCCAGCAGTTACTCGAGGTTGACTCTCCACTTT.